Sequencing of this T cell receptor (beta chain) was carried out in a study of cytomegalovirus exposure and HLA in healthy donors. Study-level points and caveats: Later analysis showed most CMV-associated TCR beta chains appearing HLA-restricted. DRB1 showed the most TCR associations and HLA-C the fewest in a later analysis, as rates varied by HLA locus.

The sample holds one count of this clone. The antigen remains undetermined. The junction departs from the called germline gene at one end, perhaps through a read error. This CDR3 spans 12 amino acids. CDR1 SGHRS and CDR2 YFSETQ come from the germline V gene. 60 Vbeta and 13 Jbeta primers were used in PCR. The repertoire was sequenced with immunoSEQ multiplex PCR; TCRdb's copy has only in-frame clones and lacks some. This sample has nearly 200,000 clones, with 82% found just once. Sequenced: PBMCs. The chain recombines TRBV5-1 with TRBJ2-4; TRBD1 aligns across 7 bases. This TCR came from a woman aged 50 to 60 in good health and CMV-seropositive. CDR3 sequence reads: CASSQGENSQYF. CDR3 nucleotide sequence: TGCGCCAGCAGCCAGGGGGAAAACAGTCAGTACTTC.